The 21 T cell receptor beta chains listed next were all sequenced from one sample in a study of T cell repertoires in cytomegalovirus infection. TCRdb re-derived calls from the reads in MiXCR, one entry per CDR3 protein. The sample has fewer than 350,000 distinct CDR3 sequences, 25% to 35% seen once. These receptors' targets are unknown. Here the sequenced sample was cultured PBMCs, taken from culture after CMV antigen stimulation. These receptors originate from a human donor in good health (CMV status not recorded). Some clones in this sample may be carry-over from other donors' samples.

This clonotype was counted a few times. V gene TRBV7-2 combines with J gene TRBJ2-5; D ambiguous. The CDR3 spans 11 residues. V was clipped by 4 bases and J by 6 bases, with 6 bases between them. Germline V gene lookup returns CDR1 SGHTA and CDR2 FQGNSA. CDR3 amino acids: CASSSVKTQYF. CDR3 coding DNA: TGTGCCAGCAGCTCCGTGAAGACCCAGTACTTC.

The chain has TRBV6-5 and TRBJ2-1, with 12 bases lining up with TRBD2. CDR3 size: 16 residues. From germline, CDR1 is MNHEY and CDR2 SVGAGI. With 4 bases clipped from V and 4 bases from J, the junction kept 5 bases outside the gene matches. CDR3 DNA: TGTGCCAGCAGTTCAAGGACTAGCGGGGCTTACAATGAGCAGTTCTTC. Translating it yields CASSSRTSGAYNEQFF.

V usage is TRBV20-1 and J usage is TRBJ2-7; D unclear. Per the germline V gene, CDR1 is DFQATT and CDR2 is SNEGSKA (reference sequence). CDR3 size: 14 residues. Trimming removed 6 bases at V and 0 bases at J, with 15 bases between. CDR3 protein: CSAPGPASSYEQYF. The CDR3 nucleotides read TGCAGTGCCCCGGGCCCGGCGAGCTCCTACGAGCAGTACTTC.

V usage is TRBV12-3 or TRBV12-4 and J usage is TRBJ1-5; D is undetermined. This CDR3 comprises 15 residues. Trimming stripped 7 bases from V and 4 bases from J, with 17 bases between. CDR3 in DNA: TGTGCCAGCACTCAGGACGGGTTTCTGAATCAGCCCCAGCATTTT. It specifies CASTQDGFLNQPQHF.

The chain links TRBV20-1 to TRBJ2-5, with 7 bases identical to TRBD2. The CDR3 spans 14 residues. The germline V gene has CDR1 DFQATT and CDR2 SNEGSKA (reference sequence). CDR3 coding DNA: TGCAGCATACTGGGGGGGGGAGGGAAAGAGACCCAGTACTTC. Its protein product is CSILGGGGKETQYF.

The CDR3 here is CASKRGGVGELFF. The CDR3 bases are TGTGCCAGCAAGCGGGGGGGGGTAGGGGAGCTGTTTTTT. This sequence joins TRBV6-1 and TRBJ2-2, with 10 bases lining up with TRBD2. From germline, CDR1 is MNHNS and CDR2 SASEGT. J lost 8 bases, V lost 7 bases, and 4 bases had no gene match. The CDR3 consists of 13 residues.

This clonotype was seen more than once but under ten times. The chain's CDR3 is CATSRDSYEQYF. In DNA form, the CDR3 reads TGTGCCACCAGCAGAGACAGCTACGAGCAGTACTTC. This chain uses TRBV15 with TRBJ2-7; D not resolved. CDR1 and CDR2 (germline): LNHNV, YYDKDF (reference sequence). The CDR3 is 12 residues long. V lost 0 bases and J lost 3, with 3 bases in between.

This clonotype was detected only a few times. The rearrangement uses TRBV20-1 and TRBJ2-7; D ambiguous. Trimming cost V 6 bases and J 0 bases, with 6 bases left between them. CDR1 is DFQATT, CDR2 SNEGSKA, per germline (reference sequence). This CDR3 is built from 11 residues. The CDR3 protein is CSASRSYEQYF. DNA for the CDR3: TGCAGTGCCTCTCGCTCCTACGAGCAGTACTTC.

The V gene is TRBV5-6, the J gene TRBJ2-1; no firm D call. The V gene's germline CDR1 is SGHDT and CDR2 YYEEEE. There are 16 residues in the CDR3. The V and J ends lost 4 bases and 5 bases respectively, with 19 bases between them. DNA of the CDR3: TGTGCCAGCAGCCCGGTGTCCCGGTTGGGTGACAATGAGCAGTTCTTC. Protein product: CASSPVSRLGDNEQFF. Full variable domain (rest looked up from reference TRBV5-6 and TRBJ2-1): DAGVTQSPTHLIKTRGQQVTLRCSPKSGHDTVSWYQQALGQGPQFIFQYYEEEERQRGNFPDRFSGHQFPNYSSELNVNALLLGDSALYLCASSPVSRLGDNEQFFGPGTRLTVL.

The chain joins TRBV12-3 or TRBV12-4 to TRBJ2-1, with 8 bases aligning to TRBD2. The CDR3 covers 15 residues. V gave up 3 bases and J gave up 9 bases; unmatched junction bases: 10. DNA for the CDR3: TGTGCCAGCAGTTTGGGCGGGAGGAAATCAACTGAGCAGTTCTTC. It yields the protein CASSLGGRKSTEQFF.

This CDR3 is CASSLTSDASRYGYTF. The CDR3 DNA reads as TGTGCCAGCAGCTTAACCTCGGACGCCTCTCGATATGGCTACACCTTC. The chain combines TRBV7-3 with TRBJ1-2, with D hard to call. V was shortened by 0 bases and J by 5 bases, with 16 bases between the two germline ends. CDR3 length: 16 residues. The germline gives CDR1 SGHTA, CDR2 FQGTGA. Filled out from reference TRBV7-3 and TRBJ1-2, the complete variable domain reads GAGVSQTPSNKVTEKGKYVELRCDPISGHTALYWYRQSLGQGPEFLIYFQGTGAADDSGLPNDRFFAVRPEGSVSTLKIQRTERGDSAVYLCASSLTSDASRYGYTFGSGTRLTVV.

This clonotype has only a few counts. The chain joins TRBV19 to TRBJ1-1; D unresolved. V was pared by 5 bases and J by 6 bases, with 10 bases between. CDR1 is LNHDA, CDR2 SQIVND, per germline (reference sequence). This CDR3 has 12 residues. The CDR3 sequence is CASSSRDAEAFF. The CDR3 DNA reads TGTGCCAGTAGTTCTCGGGATGCTGAAGCTTTCTTT.

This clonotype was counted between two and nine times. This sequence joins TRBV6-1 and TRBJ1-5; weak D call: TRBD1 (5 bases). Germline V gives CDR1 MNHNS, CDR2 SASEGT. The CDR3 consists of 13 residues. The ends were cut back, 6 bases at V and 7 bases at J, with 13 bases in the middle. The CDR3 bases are TGTGCCAGCAGGCTTGACAGCACCCAGCCCCAGCATTTT. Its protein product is CASRLDSTQPQHF.

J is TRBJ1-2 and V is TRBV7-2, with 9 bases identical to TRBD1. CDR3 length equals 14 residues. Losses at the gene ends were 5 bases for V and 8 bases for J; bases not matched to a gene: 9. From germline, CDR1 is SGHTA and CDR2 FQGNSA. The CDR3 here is CASSPGQGLWGYTF. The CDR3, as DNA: TGTGCCAGCAGCCCCGGACAGGGGTTGTGGGGCTACACCTTC.

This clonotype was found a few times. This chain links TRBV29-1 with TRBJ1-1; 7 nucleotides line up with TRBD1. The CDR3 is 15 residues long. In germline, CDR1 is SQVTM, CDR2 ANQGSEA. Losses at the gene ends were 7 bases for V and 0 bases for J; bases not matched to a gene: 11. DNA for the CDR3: TGCAGCGCCCCGGCAGGGGGGGGAATGAACACTGAAGCTTTCTTT. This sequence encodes CSAPAGGGMNTEAFF.

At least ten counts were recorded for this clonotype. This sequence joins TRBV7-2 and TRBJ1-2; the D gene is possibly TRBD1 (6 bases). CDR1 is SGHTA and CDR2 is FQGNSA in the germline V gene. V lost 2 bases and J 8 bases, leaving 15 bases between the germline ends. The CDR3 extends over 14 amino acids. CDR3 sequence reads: CASSLPGAWGGYTF. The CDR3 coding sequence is TGTGCCAGCAGCTTACCGGGGGCTTGGGGCGGCTACACCTTC.

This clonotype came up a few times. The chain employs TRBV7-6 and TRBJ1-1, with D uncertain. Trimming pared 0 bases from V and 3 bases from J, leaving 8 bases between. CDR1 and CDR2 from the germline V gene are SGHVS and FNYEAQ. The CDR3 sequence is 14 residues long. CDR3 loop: CASSLAAGDTEAFF. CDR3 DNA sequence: TGTGCCAGCAGCTTAGCGGCGGGAGACACTGAAGCTTTCTTT. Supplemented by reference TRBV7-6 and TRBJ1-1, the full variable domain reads GAGVSQSPRYKVTKRGQDVALRCDPISGHVSLYWYRQALGQGPEFLTYFNYEAQQDKSGLPNDRFSAERPEGSISTLTIQRTEQRDSAMYRCASSLAAGDTEAFFGQGTRLTVV.

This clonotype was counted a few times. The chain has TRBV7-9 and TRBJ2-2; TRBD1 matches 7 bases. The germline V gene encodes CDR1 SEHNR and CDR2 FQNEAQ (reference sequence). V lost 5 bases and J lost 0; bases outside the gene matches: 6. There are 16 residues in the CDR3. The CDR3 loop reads CASSPDRIPNTGELFF. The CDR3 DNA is TGTGCCAGCAGCCCGGACAGGATACCGAACACCGGGGAGCTGTTTTTT.

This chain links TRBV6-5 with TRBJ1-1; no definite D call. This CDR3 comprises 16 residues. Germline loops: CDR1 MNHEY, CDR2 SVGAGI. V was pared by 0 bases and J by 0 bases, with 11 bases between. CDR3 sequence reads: CASSYSEEGLNTEAFF. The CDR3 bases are TGTGCCAGCAGTTACTCGGAGGAAGGGTTGAACACTGAAGCTTTCTTT.

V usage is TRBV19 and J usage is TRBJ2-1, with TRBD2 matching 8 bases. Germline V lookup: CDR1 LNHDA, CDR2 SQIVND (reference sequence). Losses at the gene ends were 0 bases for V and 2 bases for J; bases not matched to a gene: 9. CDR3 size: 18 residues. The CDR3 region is CASSIDTGGPYTYNEQFF. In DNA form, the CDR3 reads TGTGCCAGTAGTATAGATACGGGAGGGCCGTATACCTACAATGAGCAGTTCTTC. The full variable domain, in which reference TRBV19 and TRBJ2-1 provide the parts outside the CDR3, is DGGITQSPKYLFRKEGQNVTLSCEQNLNHDAMYWYRQDPGQGLRLIYYSQIVNDFQKGDIAEGYSVSREKKESFPLTVTSAQKNPTAFYLCASSIDTGGPYTYNEQFFGPGTRLTVL.

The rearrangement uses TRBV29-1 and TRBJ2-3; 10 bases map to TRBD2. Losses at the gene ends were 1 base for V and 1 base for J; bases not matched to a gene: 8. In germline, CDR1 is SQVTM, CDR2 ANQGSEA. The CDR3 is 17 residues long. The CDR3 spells CSVEGPKGTSGTDTQYF. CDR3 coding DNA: TGCAGCGTTGAAGGGCCAAAGGGGACTAGCGGCACAGATACGCAGTATTTT.